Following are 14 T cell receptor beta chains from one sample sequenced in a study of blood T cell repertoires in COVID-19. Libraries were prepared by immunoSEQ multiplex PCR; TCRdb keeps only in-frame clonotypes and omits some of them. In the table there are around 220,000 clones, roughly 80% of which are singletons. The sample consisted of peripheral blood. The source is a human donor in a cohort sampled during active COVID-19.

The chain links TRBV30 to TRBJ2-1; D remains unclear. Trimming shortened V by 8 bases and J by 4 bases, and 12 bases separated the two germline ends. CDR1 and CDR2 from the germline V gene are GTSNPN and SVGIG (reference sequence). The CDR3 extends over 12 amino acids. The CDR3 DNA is TGTGCCCTCGCCTGGCCATACAATGAGCAGTTCTTC. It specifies CALAWPYNEQFF.

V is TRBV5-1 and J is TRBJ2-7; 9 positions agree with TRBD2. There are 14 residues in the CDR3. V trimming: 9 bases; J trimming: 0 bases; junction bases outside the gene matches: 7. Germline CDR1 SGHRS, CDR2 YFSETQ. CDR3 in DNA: TGCGCCACCCCGGGGCGGGAGGGCTCCTACGAGCAGTACTTC. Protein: CATPGREGSYEQYF.

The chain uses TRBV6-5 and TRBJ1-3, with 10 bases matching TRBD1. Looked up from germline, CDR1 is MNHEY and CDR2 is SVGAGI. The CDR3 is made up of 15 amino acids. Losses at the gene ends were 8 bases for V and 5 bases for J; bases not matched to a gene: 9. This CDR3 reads CASGQDRGQRNTIYF. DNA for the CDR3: TGTGCCAGCGGCCAAGACAGGGGGCAAAGAAACACCATATATTTT.

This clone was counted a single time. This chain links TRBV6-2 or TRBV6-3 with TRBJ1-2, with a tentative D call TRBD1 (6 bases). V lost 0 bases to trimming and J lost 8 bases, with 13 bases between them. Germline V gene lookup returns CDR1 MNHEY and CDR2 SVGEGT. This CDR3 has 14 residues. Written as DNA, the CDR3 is TGTGCCAGCAGTTACTCCCCACAGGGCGGAGGCTACACCTTC. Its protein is CASSYSPQGGGYTF.

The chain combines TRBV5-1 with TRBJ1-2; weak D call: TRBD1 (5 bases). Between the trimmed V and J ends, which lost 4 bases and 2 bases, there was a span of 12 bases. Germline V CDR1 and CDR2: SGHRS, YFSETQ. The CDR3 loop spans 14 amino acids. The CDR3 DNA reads TGCGCCAGCAGCCCCTCGGGGGGGAACTATGGCTACACCTTC. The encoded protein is CASSPSGGNYGYTF.

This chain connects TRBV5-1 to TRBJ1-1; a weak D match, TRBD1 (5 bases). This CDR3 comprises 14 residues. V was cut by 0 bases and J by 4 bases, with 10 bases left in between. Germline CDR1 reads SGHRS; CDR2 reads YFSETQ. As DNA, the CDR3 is TGCGCCAGCAGCTTGGAACAGGTGAGCACTGAAGCTTTCTTT. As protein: CASSLEQVSTEAFF.

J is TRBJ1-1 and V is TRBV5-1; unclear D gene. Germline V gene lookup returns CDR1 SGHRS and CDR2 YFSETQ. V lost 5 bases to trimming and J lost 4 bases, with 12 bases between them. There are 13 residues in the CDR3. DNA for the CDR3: TGCGCCAGCAGTCCGGGTTCGGGCACTGAAGCTTTCTTT. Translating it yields CASSPGSGTEAFF.

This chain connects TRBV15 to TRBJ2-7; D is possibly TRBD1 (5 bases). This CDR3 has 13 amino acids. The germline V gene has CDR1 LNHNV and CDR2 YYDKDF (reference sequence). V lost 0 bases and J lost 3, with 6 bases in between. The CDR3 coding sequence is TGTGCCACCAGCAGAGACAGGGTCTACGAGCAGTACTTC. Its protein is CATSRDRVYEQYF.

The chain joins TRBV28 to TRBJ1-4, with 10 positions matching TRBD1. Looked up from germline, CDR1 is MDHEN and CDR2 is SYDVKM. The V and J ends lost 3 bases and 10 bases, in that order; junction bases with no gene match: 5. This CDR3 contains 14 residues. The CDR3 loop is CASSFLGQGRKLFF. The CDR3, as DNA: TGTGCCAGCAGTTTTCTGGGACAGGGGAGAAAACTGTTTTTT.

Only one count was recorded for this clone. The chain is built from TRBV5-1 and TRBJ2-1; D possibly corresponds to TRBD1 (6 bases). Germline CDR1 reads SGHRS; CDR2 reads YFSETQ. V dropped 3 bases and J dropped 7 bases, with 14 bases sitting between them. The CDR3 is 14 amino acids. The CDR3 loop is CASSSTGLRNEQFF. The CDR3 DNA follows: TGCGCCAGCAGCTCCACAGGGTTAAGGAATGAGCAGTTCTTC.

CDR3 nucleotides: TGCAGCGTTCATGACCCGGGTCGATCCTACGAGCAGTACTTC. Its translation: CSVHDPGRSYEQYF. The V gene is TRBV29-1, the J gene TRBJ2-7; D not certain. Trimming pared 5 bases from V and 1 base from J, leaving 15 bases between. The germline CDR1 and CDR2 sequences are SQVTM and ANQGSEA. This CDR3 region has 14 residues.

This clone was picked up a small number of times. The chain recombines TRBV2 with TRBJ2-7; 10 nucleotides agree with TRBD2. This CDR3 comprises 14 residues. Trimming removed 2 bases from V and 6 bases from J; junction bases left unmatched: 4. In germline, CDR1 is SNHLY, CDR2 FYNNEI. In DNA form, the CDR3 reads TGTGCCAGCAGTGAAAGCGGGAGGGCCGGCGAGCAGTACTTC. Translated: CASSESGRAGEQYF.

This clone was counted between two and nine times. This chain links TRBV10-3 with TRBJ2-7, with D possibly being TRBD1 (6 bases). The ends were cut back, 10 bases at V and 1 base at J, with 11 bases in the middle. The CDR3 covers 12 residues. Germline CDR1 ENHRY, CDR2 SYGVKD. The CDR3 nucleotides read TGTGCCACTCGGACAGAATCCTACGAGCAGTACTTC. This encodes CATRTESYEQYF.

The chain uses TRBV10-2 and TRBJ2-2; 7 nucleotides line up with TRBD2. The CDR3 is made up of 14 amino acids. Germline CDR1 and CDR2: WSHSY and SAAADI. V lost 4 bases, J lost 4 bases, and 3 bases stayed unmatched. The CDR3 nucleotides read TGCGCCAGCAGTGGGGACTACCTCACCGGGGAGCTGTTTTTT. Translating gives CASSGDYLTGELFF.